The source of this TCR beta chain is a study of T cells in Graves' hyperthyroidism and ophthalmopathy. Criteria for exclusion of patients were uncontrolled infection, other autoimmune disease, pregnancy or lactation. The diagnostic basis comprised clinical symptoms, serum thyroxine and TRAb, thyroid ultrasound and orbital computed tomography. Amplified TCR beta CDR3 regions derived from RNA transcripts. Researchers ran a first-round RT-PCR on the TCR CDR3 using the HTBI primer set. TCRdb independently ran MiXCR on the multiplex PCR reads; one entry per CDR3 protein. The data contain about 590,000 distinct CDR3 sequences, 13% to 15% of them singletons. This clonotype was seen ten or more times. Material: blood. The receptor comes from a young woman with Graves' ophthalmopathy.

CDR3 sequence reads: CASGLAPRFERPFSYNEQFF. Here the CDR3 DNA reads TGTGCTAGTGGTTTGGCCCCCCGCTTCGAGCGGCCATTTTCCTACAATGAGCAGTTCTTC. This rearrangement joins TRBV12-5 to TRBJ2-1, with a tentative D call TRBD2 (5 bases). Trimming cost V 1 base and J 1 base, with 23 bases left between them. The CDR3 has 20 residues. Per germline, CDR1 LGHNT and CDR2 FRNRAP. The full variable domain, its missing parts supplied by reference TRBV12-5 and TRBJ2-1, is DARVTQTPRHKVTEMGQEVTMRCQPILGHNTVFWYRQTMMQGLELLAYFRNRAPLDDSGMPKDRFSAEMPDATLATLKIQPSEPRDSAVYFCASGLAPRFERPFSYNEQFFGPGTRLTVL.